This T cell receptor (beta chain) was captured by sequencing in a study of tissue T cells after allogeneic stem cell transplantation. Findings and limits, study-wide: TCR repertoires tracked anatomic similarity, regardless of disease or transplant status. Motif-based clustering found tissue-specific repertoire signatures shared across patients, though few clones were shared.

The protocol was immunoSEQ multiplex PCR, while the TCRdb copy is restricted to in-frame clones and leaves out a portion. In the table there are several hundred clones, 45% of which are singletons. The germline V gene has CDR1 SGHTA and CDR2 FQGNSA. The CDR3 extends over 15 amino acids. Trimming took off 1 base at V and 2 bases at J, with 10 bases between the two ends. This clone came up once. Its specificity is not known. The chain links TRBV7-2 to TRBJ2-3; D gene ambiguous. This receptor was obtained from a female patient aged 40 to 75 with steroid-refractory graft-versus-host disease after an allogeneic stem cell transplant. Some T cells may be supplied by the graft donor. This specimen consisted of duodenal tissue, obtained at autopsy. The CDR3 nucleotides read TGTGCCAGCAGCTTAGTTCAGGTGATCACAGATACGCAGTATTTT. Translation: CASSLVQVITDTQYF.